The rows below give T cell receptor beta chains drawn from one sample of a study of early T cells in non-severe SARS-CoV-2 infection. A single record per CDR3 protein comes from TCRdb applying MiXCR to the 5' RACE reads. Of around 88,000 distinct CDR3 sequences in the sample, about 15% were seen once. The sequencing sample was made of whole blood. The receptors come from an adult who was a healthcare worker with PCR-confirmed SARS-CoV-2 infection or an uninfected control (not recorded which). Each CDR3 is given with its conserved first and last residue. A D gene is named only where the DNA matches it firmly. Clone sizes are given selectively: once, few, many, or a class where the clone is expanded.

d_gene | j_gene | v_gene | abundance | CDR3nt | CDR3aa
NA | TRBJ2-7 | TRBV5-1 | few | TGCGCCAGCAGCTCAGGACAGCTGGCGACGCCCTACGAGCAGTACTTC | CASSSGQLATPYEQYF
TRBD1 | TRBJ2-1 | TRBV12-5 | few | TGTGCTAGTGGTTCAGAACAGGGGAGCTCCTACAATGAGCAGTTCTTC | CASGSEQGSSYNEQFF
NA | TRBJ2-3 | TRBV5-4 | NA | TGTGCCAGCAGCTTTGGTGGCGGGGTTCTCGTTAGCACAGATACGCAGTATTTT | CASSFGGGVLVSTDTQYF
NA | TRBJ2-1 | TRBV15 | many | TGTGCCACCAGCAGTGGTGGCGGGCCCTCCTACAATGAGCAGTTCTTC | CATSSGGGPSYNEQFF
NA | TRBJ2-1 | TRBV25-1 | many | TGTGCCAGCAGTGATGAGGGGAGCTCCTACAATGAGCAGTTCTTC | CASSDEGSSYNEQFF
NA | TRBJ2-1 | TRBV4-2 | few | TGTGCCAGCAGCCCGGGGGAGCGTACCTACAATGAGCAGTTCTTC | CASSPGERTYNEQFF
TRBD1 | TRBJ1-4 | TRBV4-1 | many | TGCGCCAGCAGCCAAGTGTGGGGACAGCGAAATGAAAAACTGTTTTTT | CASSQVWGQRNEKLFF
TRBD1 | TRBJ1-3 | TRBV7-9 | many | TGTGCCAGCAGCCGACAGGGAGGATCTGGAAACACCATATATTTT | CASSRQGGSGNTIYF
NA | TRBJ2-3 | TRBV18 | NA | TGTGCCAGCTCACCACCGTCTGTGAGACAGAGGAGCACAGATACGCAGTATTTT | CASSPPSVRQRSTDTQYF
NA | TRBJ2-1 | TRBV29-1 | NA | TGCAGCGTGGTATGGAACATTGACAATGAGCAGTTCTTC | CSVVWNIDNEQFF
NA | TRBJ2-1 | TRBV30 | NA | TGTGCCTGGAGATTTTTAGGCCATGAGCAGTTCTTC | CAWRFLGHEQFF
NA | TRBJ1-1 | TRBV7-9 | few | TGTGCCAGCAGCTTCCAGATGAACACTGAAGCTTTCTTT | CASSFQMNTEAFF
NA | TRBJ2-1 | TRBV29-1 | NA | TGCAGCGTCCTGGGGGATTCCTACAATGAGCAGTTCTTC | CSVLGDSYNEQFF
NA | TRBJ2-3 | TRBV10-3 | NA | TGTGCCATCAGCGACTCCGTCAGACCCGATACGCAGTATTTT | CAISDSVRPDTQYF
NA | TRBJ2-5 | TRBV3-1 | few | TGTGCCAGCAGCCAAGAAGGGAGCCAGCGGGAGACCCAGTACTTC | CASSQEGSQRETQYF
NA | TRBJ1-1 | TRBV5-1 | few | TGCGCCAGCAGTCTTCAGGGCAGGAACACTGAAGCTTTCTTT | CASSLQGRNTEAFF
NA | TRBJ2-3 | TRBV5-1 | many | TGCGCCAGCAGCTTGGACCCAGATACGCAGTATTTT | CASSLDPDTQYF
TRBD2 | TRBJ2-2 | TRBV7-6 | NA | TGTGCCAGCAGCCTGGCTAGCGGGAACACCGGGGAGCTGTTTTTT | CASSLASGNTGELFF
TRBD1 | TRBJ1-1 | TRBV5-1 | few | TGCGCCAGCAGCTTGGCCCGGAGGGGGCGTCGAAACACTGAAGCTTTCTTT | CASSLARRGRRNTEAFF
NA | TRBJ1-3 | TRBV4-1 | many | TGCGCCAGCTTAGACTCTGGAAACACCATATATTTT | CASLDSGNTIYF
NA | TRBJ1-2 | TRBV2 | many | TGTGCCAGCGAAGCCAACGGCTACACCTTC | CASEANGYTF
TRBD2 | TRBJ2-7 | TRBV20-1 | NA | TGCAGTGCTAGACTTGCGGGAGGGCTCACAAGGAGCGAGCAGTACTTC | CSARLAGGLTRSEQYF
NA | TRBJ1-2 | TRBV28 | NA | TGTGCCAGCAGTTTGTATCACGGCTACACCTTC | CASSLYHGYTF
NA | TRBJ2-7 | TRBV27 | NA | TGTGTCAGCAGTATAAGCTTCCCCGGTTATAGAGGGCATAACGAGCAGTACTTC | CVSSISFPGYRGHNEQYF
NA | TRBJ2-2 | TRBV12-3/TRBV12-4 | many | TGTGCCAGCAGCCCTGACAGGATTGAGAACACCGGGGAGCTGTTTTTT | CASSPDRIENTGELFF
NA | TRBJ2-1 | TRBV20-1 | NA | TGCAGTGCTAGGGAAGGGGGGAATGAGCAGTTCTTC | CSAREGGNEQFF
NA | TRBJ2-1 | TRBV11-2 | NA | TGTGCCAGCAGCTTGGGTGCCTACAATGAGCAGTTCTTC | CASSLGAYNEQFF
NA | TRBJ1-5 | TRBV27 | NA | TGTGCCAGCAGCACCGGACGGAGCAATCAGCCCCAGCATTTT | CASSTGRSNQPQHF
TRBD2 | TRBJ2-7 | TRBV9 | few | TGTGCCAGCAGCGTAGAACCCGGGGGGTCCTACGAGCAGTACTTC | CASSVEPGGSYEQYF
NA | TRBJ2-5 | TRBV11-2 | few | TGTGCCAGCAGCGCGGACAGAGAAGAGACCCAGTACTTC | CASSADREETQYF
NA | TRBJ2-7 | TRBV10-2 | many | TGCGCCAGCAGTGAGCCAGGGCCGAGGGAGGAGCAGTACTTC | CASSEPGPREEQYF
NA | TRBJ2-7 | TRBV9 | few | TGTGCCAGCGGTCCTCACGGTCCTGGCGAGCAGTACTTC | CASGPHGPGEQYF
TRBD2 | TRBJ2-2 | TRBV19 | NA | TGTGCCAGTAGTACGGCTAGCGGGAGTTTCGGGGAGCTGTTTTTT | CASSTASGSFGELFF
NA | TRBJ1-2 | TRBV29-1 | few | TGCAGCGTTTTCGGCTATGGCTACACCTTC | CSVFGYGYTF
TRBD1 | TRBJ2-7 | TRBV9 | NA | TGTGCCAGCTCCCGATCGGGGGACAGGACCTACGAGCAGTACTTC | CASSRSGDRTYEQYF
TRBD1 | TRBJ1-2 | TRBV6-5 | many | TGTGCCAGCAGTTACCTTGGACAGGGGACAGATGGCTACACCTTC | CASSYLGQGTDGYTF
TRBD1 | TRBJ2-2 | TRBV29-1 | few | TGCAGCGTCAGGACAGGGGTCGCCGGGGAGCTGTTTTTT | CSVRTGVAGELFF
TRBD2 | TRBJ2-1 | TRBV4-1 | few | TGCGCCAGCAGCGGCCTAGCGGGAGCCTCCAATGAGCAGTTCTTC | CASSGLAGASNEQFF
TRBD1 | TRBJ2-6 | TRBV5-1 | NA | TGCGCCAGCAGGCTGGAGACAGGGACAAACTCTGGGGCCAACGTCCTGACTTTC | CASRLETGTNSGANVLTF
TRBD2 | TRBJ2-7 | TRBV5-6 | few | TGTGCCAGCAGCTGGGGACTAGCGGATGGATACGAGCAGTACTTC | CASSWGLADGYEQYF
NA | TRBJ1-1 | TRBV7-9 | few | TGTGCCAGCAGCCAGACCGAGAGGGCTTTCTTT | CASSQTERAFF
TRBD1 | TRBJ2-6 | TRBV27 | NA | TGTGCCAGCAGTTCGAGAGTTTGGGACAGTCCTAGCTCTGGGGCCAACGTCCTGACTTTC | CASSSRVWDSPSSGANVLTF